This TCR beta chain was captured in a study of cytomegalovirus exposure and HLA in healthy donors. About the study: The same platform used for the 666 first-cohort repertoires was also used for the 90 to 150 validation repertoires, as a later analysis reported.

General study results and limits: The study flagged around 160 TCR beta chains as cytomegalovirus-associated. Most TCR sequences showed up rarely, but some public TCRs showed up in many donors.

Repertoires were generated with immunoSEQ multiplex PCR, while TCRdb's copy carries only in-frame clones and drops some. The table records about 140,000 clones, 82% of them present only once. Turning to this clone: Its matching antigen is unknown.

Looked up from germline, CDR1 is MRHNA and CDR2 is SNTAGT. CDR3 length: 16 residues. Trimming took 6 bases from V and 9 from J; bases not matched to a gene: 11. The chain recombines TRBV6-4 with TRBJ1-6, with TRBD1 matching over 10 bases. The sequence was obtained from a man aged 30 to 45 in good health and CMV-seropositive. Sequencing was carried out using PBMCs. CDR3 in amino acids: CASSPTGGTGVSPLHF. The DNA for the CDR3 is TGTGCCAGCAGCCCAACCGGGGGGACAGGGGTTTCACCCCTCCACTTT.